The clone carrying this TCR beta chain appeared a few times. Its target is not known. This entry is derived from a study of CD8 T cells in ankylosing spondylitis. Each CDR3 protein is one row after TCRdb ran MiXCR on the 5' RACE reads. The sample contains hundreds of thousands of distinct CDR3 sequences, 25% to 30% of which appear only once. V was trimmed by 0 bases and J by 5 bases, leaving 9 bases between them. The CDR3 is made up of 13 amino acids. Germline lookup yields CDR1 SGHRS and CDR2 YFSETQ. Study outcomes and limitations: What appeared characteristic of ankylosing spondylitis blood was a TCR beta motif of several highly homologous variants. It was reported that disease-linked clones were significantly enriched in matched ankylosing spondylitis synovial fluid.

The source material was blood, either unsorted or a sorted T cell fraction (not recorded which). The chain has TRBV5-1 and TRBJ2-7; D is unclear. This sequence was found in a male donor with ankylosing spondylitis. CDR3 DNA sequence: TGCGCCAGCAGCTTGGGTAGGGCTGACGAGCAGTACGTC. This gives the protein CASSLGRADEQYV.